These 29 T cell receptor beta chains were all obtained from the same sample, sequenced in a study of control samples from healthy donors and cancer patients. The protocol was immunoSEQ multiplex PCR, while the TCRdb copy is restricted to in-frame clones and leaves out a portion. The sample has under 150,000 clones, 80% to 90% seen once. The sample was blood. Every receptor here comes from a man aged 55-75 years in good health.

The J gene is TRBJ1-5, the V gene TRBV15; a weak D match, TRBD1 (5 bases). CDR3 length equals 15 residues. Trimming took 3 bases from V and 7 from J, leaving 16 bases between them. Germline loops: CDR1 LNHNV, CDR2 YYDKDF (reference sequence). The DNA of the CDR3 is TGTGCCACCAGCAGTTTTTCGGGGGAGCGGCAGCCCCAGCATTTT. It codes for CATSSFSGERQPQHF.

This chain links TRBV9 with TRBJ2-2, with TRBD2 as a possible D gene (5 bases). V was clipped by 0 bases and J by 2 bases, with 5 bases between them. The CDR3 runs to 14 residues. Germline V gene data show CDR1 as SGDLS and CDR2 as YYNGEE. CDR3 protein: CASSVAGNTGELFF. CDR3 DNA sequence: TGTGCCAGCAGCGTAGCGGGAAACACCGGGGAGCTGTTTTTT.

The rearrangement uses TRBV19 and TRBJ1-5, with a possible D match to TRBD1 (5 bases). V gave up 5 bases and J gave up 5 bases, with 10 bases separating them. The CDR3 consists of 13 residues. Germline V gene data show CDR1 as LNHDA and CDR2 as SQIVND (reference sequence). The CDR3 reads CASSPGHYQPQHF. The CDR3 bases are TGTGCCAGTAGTCCCGGACATTATCAGCCCCAGCATTTT.

The chain joins TRBV2 to TRBJ2-7; D call uncertain. V lost 8 bases and J lost 0, with 5 bases in between. There are 11 residues in the CDR3. Germline V gene lookup returns CDR1 SNHLY and CDR2 FYNNEI. The CDR3 nucleotides read TGTGCCAGCGCTGACTCCTACGAGCAGTACTTC. Translated, it gives CASADSYEQYF.

The rearrangement links TRBV6-5 to TRBJ1-1; D possibly corresponds to TRBD1 (5 bases). This CDR3 is built from 13 residues. Germline-derived CDR1 and CDR2 are MNHEY and SVGAGI. V lost 10 bases and J lost 4, with 16 bases in between. CDR3 nucleotides: TGTGCCATACCAAGGGACGGGGGCACTGAAGCTTTCTTT. Residues: CAIPRDGGTEAFF.

The chain has TRBV9 and TRBJ2-1, with D possibly matching TRBD1 (6 bases). This CDR3 is built from 15 residues. Looked up from germline, CDR1 is SGDLS and CDR2 is YYNGEE. Between the trimmed V and J ends, which lost 3 bases and 1 base, there was a span of 11 bases. The CDR3 here is CASSGGQGSYNEQFF. The CDR3, as DNA: TGTGCCAGCAGCGGGGGGCAGGGGTCCTACAATGAGCAGTTCTTC.

The chain joins TRBV19 to TRBJ2-1; tentatively, D is TRBD1 or TRBD2 (5 bases each). CDR1 and CDR2 (germline): LNHDA, SQIVND (reference sequence). The V end was cut by 6 bases, the J end by 7 bases, with 10 bases between. This CDR3 contains 12 residues. CDR3 nucleotides: TGTGCCAGTAGCCCCAGGGAGAATGAGCAGTTCTTC. Its translation: CASSPRENEQFF.

CDR3 residues: CASSYFGDSYEQYF. The CDR3 bases are TGTGCCAGCAGTTACTTTGGGGATTCCTACGAGCAGTACTTC. The gene calls are TRBV6-6 and TRBJ2-7; D gene uncertain. The CDR3 is made up of 14 amino acids. Between the trimmed V and J ends, which lost 1 base and 1 base, there was a span of 8 bases. CDR1 and CDR2 from the germline V gene are MNHNY and SVGAGI (reference sequence).

The J gene is TRBJ1-1, the V gene TRBV6-4; a possible D gene is TRBD1 (6 bases). This CDR3 region has 11 residues. V was clipped by 2 bases and J by 8 bases, with 6 bases between them. Germline CDR1 reads MRHNA; CDR2 reads SNTAGT. The CDR3 sequence: CASSDGQEAFF. For the CDR3, the DNA is TGTGCCAGCAGTGACGGACAGGAAGCTTTCTTT.

This clone has a handful of counts. This chain joins TRBV5-4 and TRBJ1-1; D is undetermined. The germline CDR1 and CDR2 sequences are SGHNT and YYREEE (reference sequence). This CDR3 spans 13 amino acids. The V end lost 0 bases, the J end lost 0 bases, and 3 bases lay between the germline ends. The CDR3 bases are TGTGCCAGCAGCTTGGAGATGAACACTGAAGCTTTCTTT. Translated: CASSLEMNTEAFF.

Only a few counts were recorded for this clone. The chain couples TRBV19 to TRBJ1-5; D perhaps matches TRBD1 (5 bases). The length of the CDR3 is 15 residues. CDR1 and CDR2 from the germline V gene are LNHDA and SQIVND (reference sequence). V was pared by 7 bases and J by 1 base, with 14 bases between. The CDR3 DNA is TGTGCCAGTATTGGCTCCGGGACGAGCAATCAGCCCCAGCATTTT. Protein: CASIGSGTSNQPQHF.

The rearrangement joins TRBV18 to TRBJ1-2; maybe TRBD1 (5 bases). Germline CDR1 is KGHSH and CDR2 is LQKENI. CDR3 length equals 13 residues. V was trimmed by 3 bases and J by 5 bases, leaving 10 bases between them. CDR3 in amino acids: CASSPGGAYGYTF. The CDR3 region has the DNA TGTGCCAGCTCACCGGGTGGGGCGTATGGCTACACCTTC.

The gene calls are TRBV12-3 or TRBV12-4 and TRBJ2-3, with TRBD2 as a possible D gene (6 bases). This CDR3 region has 12 residues. The V end was cut by 5 bases, the J end by 8 bases, with 11 bases between. CDR3 DNA: TGTGCCAGCAGTCGTACAGCGGGTACGCAGTATTTT. Its translation: CASSRTAGTQYF.

The rearrangement links TRBV2 to TRBJ1-1, with D hard to call. Trimming pared 5 bases from V and 11 bases from J, leaving 18 bases between. The CDR3 has 13 residues. Germline V gene data show CDR1 as SNHLY and CDR2 as FYNNEI. The DNA of the CDR3 is TGTGCCAGCAGTCCCCAACAAGTATTGGGGGCTTTCTTT. Protein: CASSPQQVLGAFF.

This chain connects TRBV14 to TRBJ2-1; 10 bases agree with TRBD2. The CDR3 covers 19 residues. The V gene end was trimmed by 4 bases and the J gene end by 0 bases; junction bases not matched to a gene: 12. The germline V gene encodes CDR1 SGHDN and CDR2 FVKESK. The CDR3 DNA sequence: TGTGCCAGCAGCCCCCGGAATAGCGGGGGGTATAGCTCCTACAATGAGCAGTTCTTC. It yields the protein CASSPRNSGGYSSYNEQFF.

The count of this clone is one. This chain connects TRBV12-3 or TRBV12-4 to TRBJ1-2; 7 nucleotides line up with TRBD1. The CDR3 contains 12 residues. V was pared by 5 bases and J by 14 bases, with 11 bases of the junction left unmatched. In DNA, the CDR3 is TGTGCCAGCAGTAGGAACACAGGGGAAAGTACCTTC. This gives the protein CASSRNTGESTF.

CDR3 in amino acids: CAIRGQGVWETQYF. The CDR3 nucleotides read TGTGCCATCAGGGGACAGGGGGTCTGGGAGACCCAGTACTTC. The gene calls are TRBV10-3 and TRBJ2-5; 11 positions match TRBD1. CDR3 length: 14 residues. After removal of 6 bases from V and 5 bases from J, the junction contained 5 bases not matched to a gene. The V gene's germline CDR1 is ENHRY and CDR2 SYGVKD.

In DNA form, the CDR3 reads TGCGCCAGCAGCTTGGGGATACAGGGCGGTCAGCCCCAGCATTTT. This encodes CASSLGIQGGQPQHF. This chain connects TRBV5-1 to TRBJ1-5, with D tentatively TRBD1 (6 bases). V was trimmed by 0 bases and J by 6 bases, leaving 13 bases between them. CDR1 and CDR2 (germline): SGHRS, YFSETQ. This CDR3 spans 15 amino acids.

The V call is TRBV3-1 (or the pseudogene TRBV3-2), the J call TRBJ2-7; D remains unclear. This CDR3 has 12 residues. Germline V CDR1 and CDR2: LGHDT, YNNKEL (reference sequence). V gave up 4 bases and J gave up 0 bases, with 4 bases separating them. For the CDR3, the DNA is TGTGCCAGCAGCCTCCTCTCCTACGAGCAGTACTTC. Its translation: CASSLLSYEQYF.

The rearrangement uses TRBV6-5 and TRBJ2-4; tentative D call: TRBD1 (5 bases). Trimming shortened V by 6 bases and J by 5 bases, and 11 bases separated the two germline ends. The CDR3 consists of 13 residues. Germline V gene sequence: CDR1 MNHEY, CDR2 SVGAGI. The CDR3 sequence: CASRSLGENIQYF. The DNA of the CDR3 is TGTGCCAGCAGGTCGCTAGGGGAAAACATTCAGTACTTC.

The chain has TRBV20-1 and TRBJ1-2, with unresolved D. Trimming stripped 3 bases from V and 2 bases from J, with 10 bases between. Germline CDR1 and CDR2: DFQATT and SNEGSKA (reference sequence). This CDR3 contains 13 residues. CDR3 sequence reads: CSASRASNYGYTF. The CDR3 DNA is TGCAGTGCTAGTAGGGCCTCCAACTATGGCTACACCTTC.

CDR3 region: CASSLDGGPEKLFF. In nucleotides, the CDR3 is TGCGCCAGCAGCTTGGACGGGGGCCCTGAAAAACTGTTTTTT. The chain links TRBV5-1 to TRBJ1-4; D may be TRBD1 (6 bases). Germline V gives CDR1 SGHRS, CDR2 YFSETQ. The ends were cut back, 0 bases at V and 7 bases at J, with 10 bases in the middle. This CDR3 region has 14 residues.

The chain links TRBV28 to TRBJ2-3; D ambiguous. Germline loops: CDR1 MDHEN, CDR2 SYDVKM. V dropped 6 bases and J dropped 5 bases, with 12 bases sitting between them. The CDR3 length is 13 residues. The CDR3 loop reads CASRPTFQDTQYF. The CDR3 coding sequence is TGTGCCAGCAGACCAACCTTCCAAGATACGCAGTATTTT.

This chain connects TRBV7-8 to TRBJ2-5; 7 bases are a match to TRBD1. V shed 1 base, J shed 5 bases, and the junction held 7 bases outside the gene matches. Germline CDR1 reads SGHVS; CDR2 reads FQNEAQ. The length of the CDR3 is 15 residues. CDR3 sequence reads: CASSLDEGARETQYF. The CDR3 nucleotides read TGTGCCAGCAGCTTAGATGAGGGGGCGAGGGAGACCCAGTACTTC.

This sequence joins TRBV3-1 (or the pseudogene TRBV3-2) and TRBJ1-1; 7 bases agree with TRBD1. Germline lookup yields CDR1 LGHDT and CDR2 YNNKEL (reference sequence). V lost 4 bases to trimming and J lost 6 bases; unmatched junction nucleotides: 5. CDR3 length equals 13 residues. The DNA for the CDR3 is TGTGCCAGCAGCCTCACAGGGGAGGCTGAAGCTTTCTTT. Its protein product is CASSLTGEAEAFF.

In this sample, this clone turned up once. In DNA form, the CDR3 reads TGTGCCAGCTCACCCAGACGGGACAGGGTTGACACTGAAGCTTTCTTT. Translated, it gives CASSPRRDRVDTEAFF. The V and J genes are TRBV18 and TRBJ1-1; 9 nucleotides align to TRBD1. This CDR3 has 16 amino acids. Germline V CDR1 and CDR2: KGHSH, LQKENI. Losses at the gene ends were 3 bases for V and 3 bases for J; bases not matched to a gene: 8. Looking up the rest from reference TRBV18 and TRBJ1-1 gives the full variable domain: NAGVMQNPRHLVRRRGQEARLRCSPMKGHSHVYWYRQLPEEGLKFMVYLQKENIIDESGMPKERFSAEFPKEGPSILRIQQVVRGDSAAYFCASSPRRDRVDTEAFFGQGTRLTVV.

The chain uses TRBV3-1 (or the pseudogene TRBV3-2) and TRBJ1-4; D is unresolved. From germline, CDR1 is LGHDT and CDR2 YNNKEL (reference sequence). Trimming stripped 1 base from V and 0 bases from J, with 3 bases between. The CDR3 is 14 amino acids. The CDR3 sequence is CASSQGSTNEKLFF. In nucleotides, the CDR3 is TGTGCCAGCAGCCAAGGCTCAACTAATGAAAAACTGTTTTTT.

The chain couples TRBV4-2 to TRBJ2-6; TRBD1 agrees at 9 bases. From germline, CDR1 is LGHNA and CDR2 YNFKEQ. With 4 bases clipped from V and 2 bases from J, the junction kept 15 bases outside the gene matches. The CDR3 has 20 residues. CDR3 in amino acids: CASSRGIGQGLSAGANVLTF. CDR3 in DNA: TGTGCCAGCAGCCGAGGGATAGGACAGGGGCTCAGTGCTGGGGCCAACGTCCTGACTTTC.

The genes are TRBV27 and TRBJ2-1; D is possibly TRBD1 (6 bases). The V and J ends lost 4 bases and 12 bases respectively, with 22 bases between them. The CDR3 covers 15 residues. Germline values: CDR1 MNHEY, CDR2 SMNVEV (reference sequence). The CDR3 sequence is CASSSTDRPPRVQFF. CDR3 in DNA: TGTGCCAGCAGTTCCACTGACAGGCCCCCCCGTGTGCAGTTCTTC.